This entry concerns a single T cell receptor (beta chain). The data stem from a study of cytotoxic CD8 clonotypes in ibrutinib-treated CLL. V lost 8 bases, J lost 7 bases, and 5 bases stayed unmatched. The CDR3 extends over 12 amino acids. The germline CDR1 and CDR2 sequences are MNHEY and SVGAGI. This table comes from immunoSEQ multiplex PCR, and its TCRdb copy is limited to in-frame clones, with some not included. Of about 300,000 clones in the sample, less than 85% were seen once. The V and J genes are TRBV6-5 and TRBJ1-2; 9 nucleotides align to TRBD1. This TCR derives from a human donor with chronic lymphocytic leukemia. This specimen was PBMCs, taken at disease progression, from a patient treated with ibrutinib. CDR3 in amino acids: CASGDRASGYTF. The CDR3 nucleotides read TGTGCCAGCGGGGACAGGGCTAGTGGCTACACCTTC.